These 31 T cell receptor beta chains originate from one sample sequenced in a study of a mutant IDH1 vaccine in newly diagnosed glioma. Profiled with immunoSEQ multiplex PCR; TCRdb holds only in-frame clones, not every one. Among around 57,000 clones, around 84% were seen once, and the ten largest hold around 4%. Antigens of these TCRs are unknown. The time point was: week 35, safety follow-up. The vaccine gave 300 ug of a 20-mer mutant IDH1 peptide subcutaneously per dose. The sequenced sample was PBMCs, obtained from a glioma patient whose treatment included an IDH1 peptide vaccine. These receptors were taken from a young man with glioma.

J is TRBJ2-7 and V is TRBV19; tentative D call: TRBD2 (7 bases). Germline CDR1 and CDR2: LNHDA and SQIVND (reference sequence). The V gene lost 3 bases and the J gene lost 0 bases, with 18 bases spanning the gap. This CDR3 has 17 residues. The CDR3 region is CASSIGGPSGVSYEQYF. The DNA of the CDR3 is TGTGCCAGTAGTATCGGGGGGCCCAGTGGGGTCTCCTACGAGCAGTACTTC.

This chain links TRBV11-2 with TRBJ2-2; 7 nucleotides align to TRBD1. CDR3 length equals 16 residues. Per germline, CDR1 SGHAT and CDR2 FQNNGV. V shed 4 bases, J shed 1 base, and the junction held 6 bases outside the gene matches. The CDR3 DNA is TGTGCCAGCAGCTCGGCCGGACAGGTGAACACCGGGGAGCTGTTTTTT. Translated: CASSSAGQVNTGELFF. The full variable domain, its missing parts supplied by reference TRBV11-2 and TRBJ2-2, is EAGVAQSPRYKIIEKRQSVAFWCNPISGHATLYWYQQILGQGPKLLIQFQNNGVVDDSQLPKDRFSAERLKGVDSTLKIQPAKLEDSAVYLCASSSAGQVNTGELFFGEGSRLTVL.

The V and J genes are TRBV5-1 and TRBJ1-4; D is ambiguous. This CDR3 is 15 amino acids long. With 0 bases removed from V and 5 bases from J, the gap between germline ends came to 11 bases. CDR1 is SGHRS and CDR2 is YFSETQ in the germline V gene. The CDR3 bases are TGCGCCAGCAGCTTGGTATATGGTGTCAATGAAAAACTGTTTTTT. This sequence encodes CASSLVYGVNEKLFF.

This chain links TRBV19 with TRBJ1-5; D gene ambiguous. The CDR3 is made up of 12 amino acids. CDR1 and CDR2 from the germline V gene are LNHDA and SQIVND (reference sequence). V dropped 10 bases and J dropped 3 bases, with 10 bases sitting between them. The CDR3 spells CATAIYNQPQHF. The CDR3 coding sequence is TGTGCCACTGCGATCTACAATCAGCCCCAGCATTTT.

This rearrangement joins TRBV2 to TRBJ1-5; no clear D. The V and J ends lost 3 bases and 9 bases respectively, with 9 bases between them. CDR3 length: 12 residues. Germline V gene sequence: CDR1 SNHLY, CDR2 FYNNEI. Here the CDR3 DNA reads TGTGCCAGCAGTGACGATGCTCCGCCCCAGCATTTT. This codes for CASSDDAPPQHF.

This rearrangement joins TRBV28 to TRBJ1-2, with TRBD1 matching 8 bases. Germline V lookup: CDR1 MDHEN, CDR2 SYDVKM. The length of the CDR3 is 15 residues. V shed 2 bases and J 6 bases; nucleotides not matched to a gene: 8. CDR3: CASSLGDRTGHGYTF. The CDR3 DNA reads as TGTGCCAGCAGTTTAGGGGACAGGACGGGCCATGGCTACACCTTC.

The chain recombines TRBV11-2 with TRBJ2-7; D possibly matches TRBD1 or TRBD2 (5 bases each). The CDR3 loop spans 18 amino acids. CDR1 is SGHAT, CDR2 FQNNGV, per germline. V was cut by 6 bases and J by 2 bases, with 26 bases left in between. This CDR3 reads CASRPIRGPPSHTYEQYF. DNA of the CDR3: TGTGCCAGCAGGCCGATCCGGGGCCCTCCTTCTCATACCTACGAGCAGTACTTC.

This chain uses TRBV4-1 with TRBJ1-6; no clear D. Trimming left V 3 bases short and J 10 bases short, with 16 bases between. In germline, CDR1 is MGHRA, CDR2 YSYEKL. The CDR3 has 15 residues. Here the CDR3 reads CASSQWPRTGSPLHF. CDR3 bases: TGCGCCAGCAGCCAGTGGCCACGGACTGGATCACCCCTCCACTTT.

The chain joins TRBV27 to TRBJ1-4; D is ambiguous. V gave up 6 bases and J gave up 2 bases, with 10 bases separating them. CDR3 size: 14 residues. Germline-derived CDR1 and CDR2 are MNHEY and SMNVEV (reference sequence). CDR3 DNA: TGTGCCAGCAGGGGATGGGCGACTAATGAAAAACTGTTTTTT. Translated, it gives CASRGWATNEKLFF.

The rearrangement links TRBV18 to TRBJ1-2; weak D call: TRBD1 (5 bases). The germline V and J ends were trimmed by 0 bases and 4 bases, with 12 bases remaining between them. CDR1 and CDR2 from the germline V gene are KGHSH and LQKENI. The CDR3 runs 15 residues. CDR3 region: CASSPPRQGSYGYTF. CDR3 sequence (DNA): TGTGCCAGCTCACCACCGCGGCAGGGAAGCTATGGCTACACCTTC.

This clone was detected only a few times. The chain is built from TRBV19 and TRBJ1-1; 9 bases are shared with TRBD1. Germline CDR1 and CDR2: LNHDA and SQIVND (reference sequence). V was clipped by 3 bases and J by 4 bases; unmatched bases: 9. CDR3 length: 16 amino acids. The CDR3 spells CASSMTGGIGITEAFF. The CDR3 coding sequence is TGTGCCAGTAGTATGACAGGGGGAATCGGTATCACTGAAGCTTTCTTT.

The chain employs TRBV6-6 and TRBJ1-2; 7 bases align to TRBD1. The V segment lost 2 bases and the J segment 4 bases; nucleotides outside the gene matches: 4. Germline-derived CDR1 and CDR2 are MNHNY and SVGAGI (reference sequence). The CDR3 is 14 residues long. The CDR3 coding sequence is TGTGCCAGCAGTTACGCTGAGGGGGCCTATGGCTACACCTTC. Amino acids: CASSYAEGAYGYTF.

The CDR3 nucleotides are TGTGCCAGCAGTGCAGTAACAGGCATAACTTACGAGCAGTACTTC. It codes for CASSAVTGITYEQYF. The chain combines TRBV2 with TRBJ2-7; D might be TRBD1 (5 bases). The ends were cut back, 4 bases at V and 4 bases at J, with 17 bases in the middle. CDR1 and CDR2 from the germline V gene are SNHLY and FYNNEI. The CDR3 consists of 15 residues.

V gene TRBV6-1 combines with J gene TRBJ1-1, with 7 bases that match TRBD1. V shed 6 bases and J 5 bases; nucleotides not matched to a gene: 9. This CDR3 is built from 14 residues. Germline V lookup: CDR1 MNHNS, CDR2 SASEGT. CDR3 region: CASSRRTGETEAFF. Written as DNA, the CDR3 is TGTGCCAGCAGCCGAAGAACAGGGGAGACTGAAGCTTTCTTT.

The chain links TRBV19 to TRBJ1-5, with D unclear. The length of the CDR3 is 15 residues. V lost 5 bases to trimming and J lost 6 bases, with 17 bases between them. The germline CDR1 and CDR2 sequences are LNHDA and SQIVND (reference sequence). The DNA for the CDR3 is TGTGCCAGTAGTGGGCAGAAGGGCAAGATTCAGCCCCAGCATTTT. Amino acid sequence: CASSGQKGKIQPQHF.

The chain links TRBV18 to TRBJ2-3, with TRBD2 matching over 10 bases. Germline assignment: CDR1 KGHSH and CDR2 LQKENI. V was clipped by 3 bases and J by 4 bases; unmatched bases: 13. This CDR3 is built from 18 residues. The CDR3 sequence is CASSPDGWKRGGADTQYF. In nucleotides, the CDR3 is TGTGCCAGCTCACCCGACGGCTGGAAGCGGGGGGGAGCAGATACGCAGTATTTT.

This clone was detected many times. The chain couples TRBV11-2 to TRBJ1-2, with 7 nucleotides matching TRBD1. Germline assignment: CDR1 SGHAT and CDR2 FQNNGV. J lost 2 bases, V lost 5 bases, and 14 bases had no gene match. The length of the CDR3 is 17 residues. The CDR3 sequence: CASSRGSPGTDNYGYTF. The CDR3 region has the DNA TGTGCCAGCAGCCGGGGATCGCCCGGGACAGACAACTATGGCTACACCTTC.

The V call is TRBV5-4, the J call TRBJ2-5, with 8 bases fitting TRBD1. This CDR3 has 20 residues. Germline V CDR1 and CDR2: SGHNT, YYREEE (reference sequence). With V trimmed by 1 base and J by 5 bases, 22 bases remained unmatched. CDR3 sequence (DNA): TGTGCCAGCAGCTTGAGGGGTAAACTGACAGGGGAAGGGACGGAGGAGACCCAGTACTTC. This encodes CASSLRGKLTGEGTEETQYF. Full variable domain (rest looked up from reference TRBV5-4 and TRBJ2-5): ETGVTQSPTHLIKTRGQQVTLRCSSQSGHNTVSWYQQALGQGPQFIFQYYREEENGRGNFPPRFSGLQFPNYSSELNVNALELDDSALYLCASSLRGKLTGEGTEETQYFGPGTRLLVL.

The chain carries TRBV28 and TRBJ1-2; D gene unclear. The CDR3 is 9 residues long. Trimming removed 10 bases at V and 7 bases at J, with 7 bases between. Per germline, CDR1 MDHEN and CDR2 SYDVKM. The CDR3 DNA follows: TGTGCCACTGGAGGTGGCTACACCTTC. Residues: CATGGGYTF.

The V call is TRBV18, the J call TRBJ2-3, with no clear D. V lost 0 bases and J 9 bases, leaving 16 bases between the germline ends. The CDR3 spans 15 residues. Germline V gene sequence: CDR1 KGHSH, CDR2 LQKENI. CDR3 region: CASSPPKQLPHTQYF. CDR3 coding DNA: TGTGCCAGCTCACCACCGAAACAGCTACCCCACACGCAGTATTTT. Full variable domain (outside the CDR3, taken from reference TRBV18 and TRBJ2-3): NAGVMQNPRHLVRRRGQEARLRCSPMKGHSHVYWYRQLPEEGLKFMVYLQKENIIDESGMPKERFSAEFPKEGPSILRIQQVVRGDSAAYFCASSPPKQLPHTQYFGPGTRLTVL.

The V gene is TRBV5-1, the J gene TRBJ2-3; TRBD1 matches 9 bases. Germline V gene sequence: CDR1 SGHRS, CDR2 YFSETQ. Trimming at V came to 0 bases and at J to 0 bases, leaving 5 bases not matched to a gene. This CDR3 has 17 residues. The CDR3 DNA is TGCGCCAGCAGCTTGGGGGACAGGGTGGGGAGCACAGATACGCAGTATTTT. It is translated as CASSLGDRVGSTDTQYF.

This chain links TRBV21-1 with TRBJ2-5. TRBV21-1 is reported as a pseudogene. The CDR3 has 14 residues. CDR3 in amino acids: CASSRPQLEETQYF. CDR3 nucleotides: TGTGCCAGCAGCAGACCGCAGTTGGAAGAGACCCAGTACTTC.

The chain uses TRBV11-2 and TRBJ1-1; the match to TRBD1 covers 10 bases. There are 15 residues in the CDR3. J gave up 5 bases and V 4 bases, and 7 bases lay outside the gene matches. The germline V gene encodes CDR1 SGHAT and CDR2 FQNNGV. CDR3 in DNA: TGTGCCAGCAGCTCAAGACAGGGGGCGGGAACTGAAGCTTTCTTT. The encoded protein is CASSSRQGAGTEAFF.

The CDR3 protein is CASSPGTLSDTEAFF. The CDR3 coding sequence is TGTGCCAGCAGCCCCGGGACCCTTTCGGACACTGAAGCTTTCTTT. The chain carries TRBV11-3 and TRBJ1-1; D possibly corresponds to TRBD1 (5 bases). The CDR3 consists of 15 residues. The germline V gene has CDR1 SGHNT and CDR2 YENEEA. Trimming stripped 5 bases from V and 3 bases from J, with 16 bases between.

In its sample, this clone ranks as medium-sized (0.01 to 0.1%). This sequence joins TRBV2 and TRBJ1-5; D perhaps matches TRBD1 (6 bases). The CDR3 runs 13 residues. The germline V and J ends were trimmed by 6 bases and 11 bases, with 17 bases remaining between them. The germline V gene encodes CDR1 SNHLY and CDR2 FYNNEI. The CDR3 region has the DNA TGTGCCAGCAGCCCCCTCCCGTCAGGGGCCCAGCATTTT. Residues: CASSPLPSGAQHF.

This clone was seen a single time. The CDR3 protein is CASRSHRSNQPQHF. The DNA for the CDR3 is TGTGCCAGCAGATCTCACAGGTCTAATCAGCCCCAGCATTTT. This rearrangement joins TRBV28 to TRBJ1-5, with a tentative D call TRBD1 (5 bases). Deletions cut 6 bases from V and 4 bases from J, with 13 bases between. CDR1 is MDHEN, CDR2 SYDVKM, per germline. The CDR3 runs 14 residues.

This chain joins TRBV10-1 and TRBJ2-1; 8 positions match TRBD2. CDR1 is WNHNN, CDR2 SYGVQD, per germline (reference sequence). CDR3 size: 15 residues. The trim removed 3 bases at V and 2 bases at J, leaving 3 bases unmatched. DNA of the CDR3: TGCGCCAGCAGTGACCGGCGGGGGGCCTACAATGAGCAGTTCTTC. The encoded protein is CASSDRRGAYNEQFF.

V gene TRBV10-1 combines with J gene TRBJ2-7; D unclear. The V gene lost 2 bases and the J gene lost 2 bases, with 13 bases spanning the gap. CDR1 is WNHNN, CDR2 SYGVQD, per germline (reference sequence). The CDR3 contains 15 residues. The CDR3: CASSESQEMTYEQYF. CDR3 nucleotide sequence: TGCGCCAGCAGTGAGAGTCAGGAAATGACCTACGAGCAGTACTTC.

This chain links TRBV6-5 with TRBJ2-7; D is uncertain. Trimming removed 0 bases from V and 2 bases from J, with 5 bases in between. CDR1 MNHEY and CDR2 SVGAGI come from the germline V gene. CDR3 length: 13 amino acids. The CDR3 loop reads CASSYSPAYEQYF. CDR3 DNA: TGTGCCAGCAGTTACTCGCCAGCCTACGAGCAGTACTTC.

Here the CDR3 DNA reads TGTGCCAGCAGCCACCGCGATTCAGGCCTATCTAATCAGCCCCAGCATTTT. Amino acids: CASSHRDSGLSNQPQHF. The chain combines TRBV5-6 with TRBJ1-5; D not certain. CDR1 and CDR2 from the germline V gene are SGHDT and YYEEEE. The CDR3 spans 17 residues. V gave up 4 bases and J gave up 4 bases, with 21 bases separating them.

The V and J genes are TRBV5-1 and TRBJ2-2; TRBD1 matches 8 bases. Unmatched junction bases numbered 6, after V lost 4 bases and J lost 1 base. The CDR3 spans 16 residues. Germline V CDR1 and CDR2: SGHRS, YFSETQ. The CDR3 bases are TGCGCCAGCAGCGACGGGACAGGCCAGAACACCGGGGAGCTGTTTTTT. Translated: CASSDGTGQNTGELFF.